Listed below are T cell receptor beta chains from one sample, sequenced in a study of T cell responses to AZD1222 COVID-19 vaccine. The method was immunoSEQ multiplex PCR; TCRdb's version includes in-frame clones alone and lacks a portion of them. The sample holds about 130,000 clones; roughly 90% are singletons and the top ten take approximately 1.5%. The source material was peripheral blood, sampled on day 0 of AZD1222 vaccination. Receptor source: an adult in good health. The CDR3 runs from the conserved cysteine through the conserved F or W. Each record gives: V gene, J gene, clone size, D gene, CDR3 DNA, CDR3 protein. A D gene is named only where the DNA matches it firmly. The listing skips clone size in some rows; elsewhere it reads once, few, many or a size class.

>TRBV7-9|TRBJ1-5|-|TRBD1
TGTGCCAGCAGCCCGGGACAGGGGGATCAGCCCCAGCATTTT
CASSPGQGDQPQHF
>TRBV3-1/TRBV3-2|TRBJ1-1|-|-
TGTGCCAGCAGCCCCTACAGTGACAACACTGAAGCTTTCTTT
CASSPYSDNTEAFF
>TRBV7-2|TRBJ2-7|-|-
TGTGCCAGCAGCTTGGGGCGGCTGGGCGAGCAGTACTTC
CASSLGRLGEQYF
>TRBV3-1/TRBV3-2|TRBJ2-2|-|TRBD2
TGTGCCAGCAGCGAGGGACTAGCGGGGGTTACCGGGGAGCTGTTTTTT
CASSEGLAGVTGELFF
>TRBV7-2|TRBJ2-7|-|-
TGTGCCAGCAGCTTATTTTTCGGGGTCAGCTCCTACGAGCAGTACTTC
CASSLFFGVSSYEQYF
>TRBV14|TRBJ1-6|-|-
TGTGCCAGCAGCCAACAGCATGCGAGGGGGTCACCCCTCCACTTT
CASSQQHARGSPLHF
>TRBV11-2|TRBJ1-1|few|-
TGTGCCAGCAGCTTAAGATTTGGGGAAACCAAAACTGAAGCTTTCTTT
CASSLRFGETKTEAFF
>TRBV27|TRBJ2-7|few|-
TGTGCCAGCAGTCCAAGTGGGGGGCACTACGAGCAGTACTTC
CASSPSGGHYEQYF
>TRBV3-1/TRBV3-2|TRBJ2-5|-|TRBD2
TGTGCCAGCAGCCAAGATCTCGCGGGGGTCAAAGAGACCCAGTACTTC
CASSQDLAGVKETQYF
>TRBV30|TRBJ2-7|-|-
TGTGCCTGGACCCGGGACAACTACGAGCAGTACTTC
CAWTRDNYEQYF
>TRBV7-2|TRBJ1-3|-|-
TGTGCCAGCAGCTTAGGGGTATCTGGAAACACCATATATTTT
CASSLGVSGNTIYF
>TRBV5-1|TRBJ2-7|-|TRBD1
TGCGCCAGCAGCGCCACAGGGGCCATCTCCTACGAGCAGTACTTC
CASSATGAISYEQYF
>TRBV27|TRBJ2-7|-|-
TGTGCCAGCAGTTTAGCGGGGACGGCCCCCTACGAGCAGTACTTC
CASSLAGTAPYEQYF
>TRBV3-1/TRBV3-2|TRBJ2-2|-|-
TGTGCCAGCAGCCAAGGGCGCAATACCGGGGAGCTGTTTTTT
CASSQGRNTGELFF
>TRBV7-3|TRBJ2-7|once|-
TGTGCCAGCAGCTTCTCGAGGAGCGACGAGCAGTACTTC
CASSFSRSDEQYF
>TRBV30|TRBJ1-1|once|-
TGTGCCTGGAGTGTATTAACAGTGAACACTGAAGCTTTCTTT
CAWSVLTVNTEAFF
>TRBV2|TRBJ2-6|-|-
TGTGCCAGCACCCGGAAAGGCTCTGGGGCCAACGTCCTGACTTTC
CASTRKGSGANVLTF
>TRBV4-3|TRBJ2-7|-|TRBD1
TGCGCCAGCAGCCAGGACAGGGCTGGGGAGCAGTACTTC
CASSQDRAGEQYF
>TRBV3-1/TRBV3-2|TRBJ2-2|-|-
TGTGCCAGCAGCCACGGCCGGGGCCGAACCGGGGAGCTGTTTTTT
CASSHGRGRTGELFF
>TRBV2|TRBJ1-1|once|TRBD1
TGTGCCAGCAGCGACAGGGGGGGGACTGAAGCTTTCTTT
CASSDRGGTEAFF
>TRBV5-1|TRBJ1-5|-|-
TGCGCCAGCAGCTCGGGATCTGGGGAGCCCCAGCATTTT
CASSSGSGEPQHF
>TRBV25-1|TRBJ1-1|-|-
TGTGCCAGCAGTGATCCATCCTCGGGGAACACTGAAGCTTTCTTT
CASSDPSSGNTEAFF
>TRBV15|TRBJ1-1|once|-
TGTGCCACCAGCAGAGATCTTGGCAGGGACACTGAAGCTTTCTTT
CATSRDLGRDTEAFF